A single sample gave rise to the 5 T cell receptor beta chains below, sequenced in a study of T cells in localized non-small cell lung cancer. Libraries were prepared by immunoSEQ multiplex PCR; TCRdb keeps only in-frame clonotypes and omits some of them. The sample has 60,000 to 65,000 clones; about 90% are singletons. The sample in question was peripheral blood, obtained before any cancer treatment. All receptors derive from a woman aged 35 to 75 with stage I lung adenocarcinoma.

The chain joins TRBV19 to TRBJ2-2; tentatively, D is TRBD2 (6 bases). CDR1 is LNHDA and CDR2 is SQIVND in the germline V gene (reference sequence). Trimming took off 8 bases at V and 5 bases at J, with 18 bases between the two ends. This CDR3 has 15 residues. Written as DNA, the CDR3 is TGTGCCAGTTGGGAGATGCCGGGGAGGACCGGGGAGCTGTTTTTT. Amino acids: CASWEMPGRTGELFF.

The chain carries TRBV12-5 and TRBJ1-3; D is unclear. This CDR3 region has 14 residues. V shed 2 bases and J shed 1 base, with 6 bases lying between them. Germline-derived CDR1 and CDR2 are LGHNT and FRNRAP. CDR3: CASGLWGSGNTIYF. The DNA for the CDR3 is TGTGCTAGTGGTTTGTGGGGTTCTGGAAACACCATATATTTT.

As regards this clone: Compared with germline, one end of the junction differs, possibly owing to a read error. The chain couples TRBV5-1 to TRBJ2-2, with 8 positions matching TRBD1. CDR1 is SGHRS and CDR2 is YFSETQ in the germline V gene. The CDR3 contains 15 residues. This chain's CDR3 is CASSRWTGNAGELFF. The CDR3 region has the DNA TGCGCCAGCAGCCGCTGGACAGGGAACGCCGGGGAGCTGTTTTTT.

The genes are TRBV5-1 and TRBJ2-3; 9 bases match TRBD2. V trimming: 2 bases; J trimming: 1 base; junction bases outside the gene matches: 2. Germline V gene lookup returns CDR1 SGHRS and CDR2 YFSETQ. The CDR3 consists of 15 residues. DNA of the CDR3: TGCGCCAGCAGCTTAGTAGCGGGAGGCACAGATACGCAGTATTTT. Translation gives CASSLVAGGTDTQYF. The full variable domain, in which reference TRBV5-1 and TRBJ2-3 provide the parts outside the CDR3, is KAGVTQTPRYLIKTRGQQVTLSCSPISGHRSVSWYQQTPGQGLQFLFEYFSETQRNKGNFPGRFSGRQFSNSRSEMNVSTLELGDSALYLCASSLVAGGTDTQYFGPGTRLTVL.

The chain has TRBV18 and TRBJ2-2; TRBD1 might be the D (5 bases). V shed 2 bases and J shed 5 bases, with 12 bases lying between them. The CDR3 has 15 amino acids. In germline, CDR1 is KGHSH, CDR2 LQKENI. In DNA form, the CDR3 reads TGTGCCAGCTCACCAACGATTCAGGGTACCGGGGAGCTGTTTTTT. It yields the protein CASSPTIQGTGELFF.